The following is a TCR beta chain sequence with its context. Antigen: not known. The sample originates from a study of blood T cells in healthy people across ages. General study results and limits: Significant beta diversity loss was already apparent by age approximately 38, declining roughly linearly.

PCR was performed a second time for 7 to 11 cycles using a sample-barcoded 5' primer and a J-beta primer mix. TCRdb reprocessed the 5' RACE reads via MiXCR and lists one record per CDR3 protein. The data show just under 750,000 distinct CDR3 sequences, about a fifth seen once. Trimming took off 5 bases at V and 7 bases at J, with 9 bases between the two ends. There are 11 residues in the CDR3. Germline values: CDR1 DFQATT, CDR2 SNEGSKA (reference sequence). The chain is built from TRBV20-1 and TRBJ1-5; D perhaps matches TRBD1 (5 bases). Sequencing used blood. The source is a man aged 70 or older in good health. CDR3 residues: CSASGNQPQHF. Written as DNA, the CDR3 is TGCAGTGCTTCAGGGAACCAGCCCCAGCATTTT.